The 23 T cell receptor beta chains below all came from one sample that was sequenced in a study of cytomegalovirus exposure and HLA in healthy donors. 13 Jbeta primers and 60 Vbeta primers were used for the PCR. Profiling relied on immunoSEQ multiplex PCR, and the TCRdb table lists in-frame clones only, not all of them. The table has about 180,000 clones, roughly 87% seen once; the top ten hold 1.5% to 1.7%. Sequencing used PBMCs. These receptor sequences come from a middle-aged man in good health and CMV-seronegative.

The chain joins TRBV7-9 to TRBJ2-5, with 7 positions matching TRBD1. This CDR3 is built from 16 residues. After removal of 5 bases from V and 2 bases from J, the junction contained 11 bases not matched to a gene. The germline CDR1 and CDR2 sequences are SEHNR and FQNEAQ (reference sequence). The CDR3 DNA reads TGTGCCAGCAGCGTCCGGGACAGCAACCTTCAAGAGACCCAGTACTTC. Amino acid sequence: CASSVRDSNLQETQYF. Supplemented by reference TRBV7-9 and TRBJ2-5, the full variable domain reads DTGVSQNPRHKITKRGQNVTFRCDPISEHNRLYWYRQTLGQGPEFLTYFQNEAQLEKSRLLSDRFSAERPKGSFSTLEIQRTEQGDSAMYLCASSVRDSNLQETQYFGPGTRLLVL.

The chain is built from TRBV2 and TRBJ1-2; no reliable D call. V lost 2 bases and J lost 4, with 5 bases in between. CDR1 is SNHLY and CDR2 is FYNNEI in the germline V gene. The CDR3 loop spans 12 amino acids. The CDR3 region is CASSEFGYGYTF. Written as DNA, the CDR3 is TGTGCCAGCAGTGAATTCGGCTATGGCTACACCTTC.

The chain has TRBV6-4 and TRBJ2-2; tentatively, D is TRBD1 (6 bases). Trimming left V 6 bases short and J 2 bases short, with 10 bases between. CDR1 and CDR2 (germline): MRHNA, SNTAGT. The CDR3 totals 14 residues. The CDR3 protein is CASSKQGNTGELFF. The CDR3, as DNA: TGTGCCAGCAGCAAACAGGGAAACACCGGGGAGCTGTTTTTT.

This clone has only one observation. The V call is TRBV30, the J call TRBJ1-6; D perhaps matches TRBD1 (5 bases). Germline V CDR1 and CDR2: GTSNPN, SVGIG (reference sequence). Between the trimmed V and J ends, which lost 1 base and 3 bases, there was a span of 10 bases. The CDR3 is made up of 15 amino acids. As DNA, the CDR3 is TGTGCCTGGAGTGACTCGGGACTCTATAATTCACCCCTCCACTTT. Its translation is CAWSDSGLYNSPLHF.

This clone was counted between two and nine times. This chain uses TRBV6-1 with TRBJ1-5; 8 bases map to TRBD1. The CDR3 has 13 residues. Germline lookup yields CDR1 MNHNS and CDR2 SASEGT. The J segment lost 5 bases and the V segment lost 6 bases, leaving 3 bases of the junction unmatched. For the CDR3, the DNA is TGTGCCAGCAGGGACAGGGACGATCAGCCCCAGCATTTT. Protein sequence: CASRDRDDQPQHF.

The gene calls are TRBV19 and TRBJ1-6, with 8 bases matching TRBD1. The J segment lost 5 bases and the V segment lost 9 bases, leaving 9 bases of the junction unmatched. Germline values: CDR1 LNHDA, CDR2 SQIVND (reference sequence). The CDR3 length is 15 residues. The CDR3 sequence is CASLPRQGNNSPLHF. For the CDR3, the DNA is TGTGCCAGCCTACCCCGACAGGGGAATAATTCACCCCTCCACTTT.

The rearrangement joins TRBV7-2 to TRBJ2-3; 7 positions match TRBD2. Per the germline V gene, CDR1 is SGHTA and CDR2 is FQGNSA. The V segment lost 1 base and the J segment 1 base; nucleotides outside the gene matches: 5. This CDR3 region has 16 residues. The chain's CDR3 is CASSLGALAGTDTQYF. CDR3 DNA: TGTGCCAGCAGCTTAGGGGCTCTAGCGGGCACAGATACGCAGTATTTT.

This clone was observed a single time. The CDR3 loop reads CASSRELAGTREQYF. The CDR3 DNA sequence: TGTGCCAGCAGTCGCGAACTAGCGGGGACACGCGAGCAGTACTTC. The V and J genes are TRBV7-2 and TRBJ2-5, with TRBD2 identical over 10 bases. The J call may be wrong; the DNA end is better matched by TRBJ2-7. Germline-derived CDR1 and CDR2 are SGHTA and FQGNSA. The CDR3 consists of 15 residues.

The V gene is TRBV6-1, the J gene TRBJ1-1; D is undetermined. CDR1 MNHNS and CDR2 SASEGT come from the germline V gene. CDR3 size: 17 residues. Trimming cost V 0 bases and J 0 bases, with 14 bases left between them. The CDR3 is CASSEAGRPGMNTEAFF. DNA for the CDR3: TGTGCCAGCAGTGAAGCTGGCCGGCCGGGTATGAACACTGAAGCTTTCTTT.

V gene TRBV7-9 combines with J gene TRBJ2-7, with D perhaps matching TRBD1 (7 bases). The CDR3 has 11 residues. The V gene's germline CDR1 is SEHNR and CDR2 FQNEAQ (reference sequence). With 11 bases removed from V and 2 bases from J, the gap between germline ends came to 10 bases. CDR3 region: CAGGTAYEQYF. DNA of the CDR3: TGTGCCGGAGGGACAGCCTACGAGCAGTACTTC. Using reference TRBV7-9 and TRBJ2-7 for the parts outside the CDR3, the full variable domain is DTGVSQNPRHKITKRGQNVTFRCDPISEHNRLYWYRQTLGQGPEFLTYFQNEAQLEKSRLLSDRFSAERPKGSFSTLEIQRTEQGDSAMYLCAGGTAYEQYFGPGTRLTVT.

This chain links TRBV25-1 with TRBJ2-7; possibly TRBD2 for D (6 bases). The CDR3 loop spans 14 amino acids. The germline V and J ends were trimmed by 2 bases and 2 bases, with 10 bases remaining between them. Germline V gene sequence: CDR1 MGHDK, CDR2 SYGVNS. The CDR3: CASSERGLPYEQYF. The CDR3 DNA reads TGTGCCAGCAGTGAAAGGGGACTCCCCTACGAGCAGTACTTC.

The chain joins TRBV5-1 to TRBJ2-4; D possibly corresponds to TRBD2 (7 bases). Trimming removed 0 bases at V and 2 bases at J, with 15 bases between. Germline V gene lookup returns CDR1 SGHRS and CDR2 YFSETQ. The length of the CDR3 is 17 residues. The CDR3 region is CASSLEGTGTTKNIQYF. As DNA, the CDR3 is TGCGCCAGCAGCTTGGAGGGAACAGGGACTACCAAAAACATTCAGTACTTC.

This chain joins TRBV6-5 and TRBJ1-2; 10 positions agree with TRBD1. Germline-derived CDR1 and CDR2 are MNHEY and SVGAGI. V gave up 8 bases and J gave up 4 bases; unmatched junction bases: 4. This CDR3 spans 13 amino acids. The DNA of the CDR3 is TGTGCCAGCGGGGGGACAGGGGCCTATGGCTACACCTTC. Its protein is CASGGTGAYGYTF.

The J gene is TRBJ2-1, the V gene TRBV7-2, with TRBD2 identical over 7 bases. The CDR3 is made up of 13 amino acids. After removal of 5 bases from V and 10 bases from J, the junction contained 8 bases not matched to a gene. The germline V gene has CDR1 SGHTA and CDR2 FQGNSA. DNA for the CDR3: TGTGCCAGCAGCCCCCTGGGGGGGGAAGAGCAGTTCTTC. As protein: CASSPLGGEEQFF. Together with reference TRBV7-2 and TRBJ2-1, the CDR3 gives the full variable domain: GAGVSQSPSNKVTEKGKDVELRCDPISGHTALYWYRQSLGQGLEFLIYFQGNSAPDKSGLPSDRFSAERTGGSVSTLTIQRTQQEDSAVYLCASSPLGGEEQFFGPGTRLTVL.

The chain links TRBV7-2 to TRBJ2-4, with D maybe TRBD2 (5 bases). V was cut by 5 bases and J by 1 base, with 15 bases left in between. This CDR3 comprises 16 residues. From germline, CDR1 is SGHTA and CDR2 FQGNSA. The chain's CDR3 is CASSPRTGLAKNIQYF. CDR3 DNA sequence: TGTGCCAGCAGCCCTCGGACTGGACTTGCCAAAAACATTCAGTACTTC.

This clone was observed a single time. The chain combines TRBV5-6 with TRBJ2-1; 11 bases align to TRBD2. The germline V gene has CDR1 SGHDT and CDR2 YYEEEE. J lost 3 bases, V lost 7 bases, and 15 bases had no gene match. CDR3 size: 18 residues. The CDR3: CASSLRGGSGRDYNEQFF. The DNA for the CDR3 is TGTGCCAGCTCTCTACGAGGGGGTAGCGGGAGGGACTACAATGAGCAGTTCTTC.

This clone appeared a few times. The chain recombines TRBV30 with TRBJ2-7; no reliable D call. The length of the CDR3 is 12 residues. Trimming took off 0 bases at V and 4 bases at J, with 7 bases between the two ends. Looked up from germline, CDR1 is GTSNPN and CDR2 is SVGIG (reference sequence). CDR3 nucleotides: TGTGCCTGGAGTGTACGGAGTTACGAGCAGTACTTC. Its translation is CAWSVRSYEQYF.

V usage is TRBV7-3 and J usage is TRBJ2-1; D is possibly TRBD1 (5 bases). This CDR3 comprises 15 residues. In germline, CDR1 is SGHTA, CDR2 FQGTGA. V gave up 5 bases and J gave up 1 base, with 12 bases separating them. CDR3 sequence: CASSAGAVSYNEQFF. CDR3 bases: TGTGCCAGCAGCGCTGGGGCTGTGTCCTACAATGAGCAGTTCTTC.

The chain couples TRBV12-2 to TRBJ2-7; the table gives TRBD2 as D, unverified against the DNA. TRBV12-2 is an annotated pseudogene. The CDR3 is made up of 17 amino acids. CDR3 DNA sequence: TGTGCAAGTCGCTTCGTCTCTGGTGCGCACCCCTCCTACGAGCAGTACTTC. It encodes CASRFVSGAHPSYEQYF.

V and J are TRBV25-1 and TRBJ2-1, with D maybe TRBD2 (6 bases). V lost 3 bases to trimming and J lost 0 bases, with 15 bases between them. Germline values: CDR1 MGHDK, CDR2 SYGVNS. The CDR3 has 17 amino acids. The CDR3 DNA reads as TGTGCCAGCAGTGACTCTCCACTAGCCCCCTCCTACAATGAGCAGTTCTTC. Its protein product is CASSDSPLAPSYNEQFF.

This chain links TRBV5-5 with TRBJ1-5; D gene uncertain. V gave up 0 bases and J gave up 2 bases, with 21 bases separating them. Germline V gene data show CDR1 as SGHKS and CDR2 as YYEKEE (reference sequence). This CDR3 has 19 amino acids. CDR3 nucleotide sequence: TGTGCCAGCAGCTTGGGTCCCCTACCGCAGCGGGCAGGCAATCAGCCCCAGCATTTT. It specifies CASSLGPLPQRAGNQPQHF. The full variable domain, completed using reference TRBV5-5 and TRBJ1-5, is DAGVTQSPTHLIKTRGQQVTLRCSPISGHKSVSWYQQVLGQGPQFIFQYYEKEERGRGNFPDRFSARQFPNYSSELNVNALLLGDSALYLCASSLGPLPQRAGNQPQHFGDGTRLSIL.

The chain links TRBV2 to TRBJ2-1, with 11 bases identical to TRBD2. J gave up 5 bases and V 7 bases, and 4 bases lay outside the gene matches. This CDR3 contains 14 residues. CDR1 and CDR2 from the germline V gene are SNHLY and FYNNEI. The CDR3 sequence is CASTPGLADNEQFF. CDR3 coding DNA: TGTGCCAGCACGCCGGGACTAGCGGACAATGAGCAGTTCTTC.

The chain uses TRBV19 and TRBJ1-2, with TRBD1 matching over 9 bases. This CDR3 is 16 amino acids long. V dropped 4 bases and J dropped 0; count of bases not matched to a gene: 6. The germline V gene has CDR1 LNHDA and CDR2 SQIVND (reference sequence). The CDR3 region has the DNA TGTGCCAGTAGTACCACAGGGGGCCCCCCTAACTATGGCTACACCTTC. Amino acids: CASSTTGGPPNYGYTF.